A selection of T cell receptor beta chains follows, all from one sample in a study of T cell changes during pregnancy in multiple sclerosis. TCRdb's copy holds only in-frame clones and misses some; the assay was immunoSEQ multiplex PCR. The sample holds some 25,000 clones, around nine tenths seen once. Sample: CD4+ T cells from peripheral blood mononuclear cells, taken in the second trimester of pregnancy. Receptors originate from a female donor in good health, enrolled as a control in a pregnancy study. The CDR3 runs from the conserved cysteine through the conserved F or W. D genes are given only for firm matches. Size tells how often a clone was seen (once, few, many) or the class of an expanded clone, and some rows leave it out.

CDR3 length,clone size,D gene,V gene,J gene,CDR3 DNA,CDR3 protein
15,NA,TRBD1,TRBV19,TRBJ1-6,TGTGCCAGTAGCTACGCAGGACAGGGGGATTCACCCCTCCACTTT,CASSYAGQGDSPLHF
18,NA,TRBD2,TRBV4-3,TRBJ2-1,TGCGCCAGCAGCCAAGAACCCGCGGGGGGGAGCTCCTACAATGAGCAGTTCTTC,CASSQEPAGGSSYNEQFF
14,once,NA,TRBV5-4,TRBJ2-7,TGTGCCAGCAAGTACTTCGGGGGCTCCTACGAGCAGTACTTC,CASKYFGGSYEQYF
15,NA,TRBD1,TRBV5-4,TRBJ1-1,TGTGCCAGCAGCTCAAGACAGGGAGCGAACACTGAAGCTTTCTTT,CASSSRQGANTEAFF
13,few,NA,TRBV29-1,TRBJ1-1,TGCAGCGTTCGGGGAGACCCACTCACTGAAGCTTTCTTT,CSVRGDPLTEAFF
12,NA,TRBD1,TRBV6-1,TRBJ2-7,TGTGCCAGCACATTGACAGGGGACGAGCAGTACTTC,CASTLTGDEQYF
18,NA,TRBD2,TRBV7-2,TRBJ2-3,TGTGCCAGCAGCCAGAGGAGGGCTAGCGGGGGTTTGGCAGATACGCAGTATTTT,CASSQRRASGGLADTQYF
12,NA,TRBD1,TRBV28,TRBJ1-2,TGTGCCAGCAGTTTTCTCGACAGGGCCGACACCTTC,CASSFLDRADTF
14,NA,NA,TRBV6-5,TRBJ2-3,TGTGCCAGCAGCACCCGGAGGGCTACAGATACGCAGTATTTT,CASSTRRATDTQYF
17,NA,NA,TRBV27,TRBJ2-1,TGTGCCAGCAGTTTATCGCGTCGGTCGTTTCCCTACAATGAGCAGTTCTTC,CASSLSRRSFPYNEQFF
14,NA,NA,TRBV5-5,TRBJ2-7,TGTGCCAGCAGCTTGGGGCAGGGTCGCTACGAGCAGTACTTC,CASSLGQGRYEQYF
15,once,TRBD2,TRBV6-5,TRBJ2-1,TGTGCCAGCAGTCAAGGGACTAGCGGGAGAAATGAGCAGTTCTTC,CASSQGTSGRNEQFF
15,NA,NA,TRBV7-7,TRBJ1-4,TGTGCCAGCAGCTTGTTCAGTGGGGGGGATGAAAAACTGTTTTTT,CASSLFSGGDEKLFF
12,NA,NA,TRBV27,TRBJ2-7,TGTGCCAGCAGCCCCCCGGGGAGGGAGCAGTACTTC,CASSPPGREQYF
13,NA,NA,TRBV9,TRBJ1-1,TGTGCCAGCAGCCAATGGGGGGGGGAGGAAGCTTTCTTT,CASSQWGGEEAFF
14,NA,NA,TRBV19,TRBJ1-1,TGTGCCAGTAGTCACGGGGTTGTGAACACTGAAGCTTTCTTT,CASSHGVVNTEAFF
16,NA,TRBD1,TRBV11-2,TRBJ2-7,TGTGCCAGCAGTTCTCTTGGCCGGGACAGGGCCCGCGAGCAGTACTTC,CASSSLGRDRAREQYF
12,NA,NA,TRBV30,TRBJ2-5,TGTGCCTGGAGTGTATCGGGGAAGACCCAGTACTTC,CAWSVSGKTQYF
14,NA,NA,TRBV4-3,TRBJ2-5,TGCGCCAGCAGCCCACTAGTGTGGTCAGAGACCCAGTACTTC,CASSPLVWSETQYF
14,NA,TRBD1,TRBV19,TRBJ1-1,TGTGCCAGTAGTATACAGGGGGTGAACACTGAAGCTTTCTTT,CASSIQGVNTEAFF
15,NA,NA,TRBV11-2,TRBJ2-2,TGTGCCAGCAGCTCCCCCCGGGACTCTCTCTGGGAGCTGTTTTTT,CASSSPRDSLWELFF
13,NA,NA,TRBV2,TRBJ1-2,TGTGCCAGCATAAGAGAGGGAGACTATGGCTACACCTTC,CASIREGDYGYTF
14,NA,TRBD1,TRBV28,TRBJ2-5,TGTGCCAGCAGTTTAAGGGGGCGGCTAGAGACCCAGTACTTC,CASSLRGRLETQYF
17,NA,TRBD1,TRBV28,TRBJ2-7,TGTGCCAGCAGCTATATCATCGGACAGGGCAACTCCTACGAGCAGTACTTC,CASSYIIGQGNSYEQYF
14,NA,NA,TRBV5-1,TRBJ2-7,TGCGCCAGCAGCCCCGCACCTGGGCCCTACGAGCAGTACTTC,CASSPAPGPYEQYF
16,NA,TRBD1,TRBV29-1,TRBJ1-3,TGCAGCGCCTGGGACAGCCAAAATTCTATCGGAAACACCATATATTTT,CSAWDSQNSIGNTIYF
14,NA,NA,TRBV5-6,TRBJ2-7,TGTGCCAGCAGATATACGGGACTGGGCTACGAGCAGTACTTC,CASRYTGLGYEQYF
18,NA,NA,TRBV21-1,TRBJ1-5,TGTGCCAGCAGCGACAAGGGACAGGGGGGGAAAGGCAATCAGCCCCAGCATTTT,CASSDKGQGGKGNQPQHF
15,NA,TRBD1,TRBV5-1,TRBJ2-7,TGCGCCAGCAGCGTAAGCCCGGGACAGAACTACGAGCAGTACTTC,CASSVSPGQNYEQYF
15,NA,TRBD2,TRBV5-1,TRBJ2-1,TGCGCCAGCAGCCGGACTAGCGCCGACTACAATGAGCAGTTCTTC,CASSRTSADYNEQFF
15,once,TRBD2,TRBV13,TRBJ2-7,TGTGCCAGCAGCTTCGGCGGGGGAAGCTCCTACGAGCAGTACTTC,CASSFGGGSSYEQYF
10,NA,NA,TRBV29-1,TRBJ2-1,TGCAGCGTAGATGGGGCTGAGCAGTTCTTC,CSVDGAEQFF
15,NA,NA,TRBV22-1,TRBJ2-6,TGTCCTGGGAGAAGCGAACAAAGTCGGGCCAACGTCCTGACTTTC,CPGRSEQSRANVLTF
16,NA,TRBD1,TRBV2,TRBJ1-2,TGTGCCATAGTCCCGGGACAGGTAGAAACTAACTATGGCTACACCTTC,CAIVPGQVETNYGYTF
15,NA,NA,TRBV2,TRBJ2-1,TGTGCCAGAACCCCCGGGCGGGACTCCTACAATGAGCAGTTCTTC,CARTPGRDSYNEQFF
15,NA,TRBD1,TRBV5-1,TRBJ1-2,TGCGCCAGCAGCTTGAAGGAGCAGGGGGCCTATGGCTACACCTTC,CASSLKEQGAYGYTF
16,NA,NA,TRBV4-1,TRBJ2-7,TGCGCCAGCAGCCAAACCCGGCCGGGATTACACTACGAGCAGTACTTC,CASSQTRPGLHYEQYF
14,NA,TRBD1,TRBV7-9,TRBJ1-5,TGTGCCAGCAGCTTAACAGGGGGCAATCAGCCCCAGCATTTT,CASSLTGGNQPQHF
13,NA,TRBD1,TRBV29-1,TRBJ2-2,TGCAGCGCCGACAGGGAAGGGGCCGGGGAGCTGTTTTTT,CSADREGAGELFF